One and the same sample provided the 29 T cell receptor beta chains below, sequenced in a study of shared clonotypes between healthy human individuals (dated by TCRdb to the early 2020s). The receptor library was made with the immunoSEQ multiplex PCR assay. As stored in TCRdb, this immuneACCESS dataset retains in-frame rearrangements with V and J assigned. A fraction of the clones does not appear; measured against another copy, unresolved V genes explain less than half of the discrepancy, and the remainder lacks a known reason. The sample table shows about 1.5 million clones, and roughly 95% are seen once. Approximately 1.1% of the sample goes to the ten largest clones. The sequenced material came from naive CD4+ T cells sorted from blood. The cell subset or site label for this specimen denotes: CD45RA+ positively selected. The receptor source for this set is a man aged 30-40 years in good health.

This chain links TRBV5-1 with TRBJ2-2; 12 nucleotides match TRBD2. The CDR3 has 17 residues. Looked up from germline, CDR1 is SGHRS and CDR2 is YFSETQ. Trimming took 4 bases from V and 1 from J; bases not matched to a gene: 5. CDR3 sequence: CASSAATSGRNTGELFF. CDR3 sequence (DNA): TGCGCCAGCAGCGCAGCGACTAGCGGGAGGAACACCGGGGAGCTGTTTTTT.

The chain carries TRBV10-1 and TRBJ2-1, with 7 bases fitting TRBD2. V lost 6 bases to trimming and J lost 6 bases; unmatched junction nucleotides: 5. In germline, CDR1 is WNHNN, CDR2 SYGVQD (reference sequence). This CDR3 has 13 amino acids. In DNA, the CDR3 is TGCGCCAGCAGCGGACTAGTTTCCAATGAGCAGTTCTTC. As protein: CASSGLVSNEQFF.

The J gene is TRBJ1-3, the V gene TRBV19; a weak D match, TRBD1 (5 bases). The V end was cut by 6 bases, the J end by 0 bases, with 12 bases between. CDR3 size: 15 residues. Germline V CDR1 and CDR2: LNHDA, SQIVND (reference sequence). The DNA for the CDR3 is TGTGCCAGTAGGCAGACAGTGATCTCTGGAAACACCATATATTTT. Protein product: CASRQTVISGNTIYF.

The chain carries TRBV7-2 and TRBJ2-7; maybe TRBD2 (5 bases). Deletions cut 3 bases from V and 6 bases from J, with 12 bases between. Germline values: CDR1 SGHTA, CDR2 FQGNSA. The CDR3 runs 13 residues. The CDR3 reads CASSLLRGREQYF. The CDR3, as DNA: TGTGCCAGCAGCTTGCTTCGGGGTCGCGAGCAGTACTTC.

The J gene is TRBJ2-1, the V gene TRBV13; 9 bases fit TRBD2. Losses at the gene ends were 5 bases for V and 4 bases for J; bases not matched to a gene: 12. Per the germline V gene, CDR1 is PRHDT and CDR2 is FYEKMQ (reference sequence). The length of the CDR3 is 17 residues. The DNA of the CDR3 is TGTGCCAGCAGCCTCCTAGGGGGGACTAGCCTTTACAATGAGCAGTTCTTC. Amino acid sequence: CASSLLGGTSLYNEQFF. The variable domain in full, with the rest retrieved from reference TRBV13 and TRBJ2-1, is AAGVIQSPRHLIKEKRETATLKCYPIPRHDTVYWYQQGPGQDPQFLISFYEKMQSDKGSIPDRFSAQQFSDYHSELNMSSLELGDSALYFCASSLLGGTSLYNEQFFGPGTRLTVL.

This clone has just one count. The chain couples TRBV7-8 to TRBJ2-1; maybe TRBD2 (6 bases). Trimming took 5 bases from V and 4 from J, leaving 18 bases between them. CDR3 length: 16 amino acids. CDR1 SGHVS and CDR2 FQNEAQ come from the germline V gene. The CDR3 loop reads CASSRGRGIVYNEQFF. In DNA, the CDR3 is TGTGCCAGCAGCCGGGGACGGGGGATTGTATACAATGAGCAGTTCTTC.

V gene TRBV4-1 combines with J gene TRBJ2-2; TRBD1 or TRBD2 may be the D gene (6 bases each). This CDR3 contains 16 residues. Trimming removed 5 bases from V and 1 base from J, with 14 bases in between. Germline V CDR1 and CDR2: MGHRA, YSYEKL. In DNA, the CDR3 is TGCGCCAGCAGCACTGGAGGGGGTTTGAACACCGGGGAGCTGTTTTTT. It yields the protein CASSTGGGLNTGELFF.

The chain combines TRBV28 with TRBJ1-2, with a tentative D call TRBD1 (5 bases). This CDR3 spans 14 amino acids. The V gene's germline CDR1 is MDHEN and CDR2 SYDVKM. Between the trimmed V and J ends, which lost 6 bases and 4 bases, there was a span of 15 bases. CDR3 bases: TGTGCCAGCAGATCGACAGCGAGTGCCTATGGCTACACCTTC. The encoded protein is CASRSTASAYGYTF.

The chain joins TRBV28 to TRBJ2-2, with a possible D match to TRBD2 (6 bases). There are 14 residues in the CDR3. Deletions cut 3 bases from V and 11 bases from J, with 16 bases between. Germline CDR1 MDHEN, CDR2 SYDVKM. The CDR3: CASSFPGTAAELFF. CDR3 coding DNA: TGTGCCAGCAGTTTCCCCGGGACTGCCGCAGAGCTGTTTTTT.

The chain combines TRBV5-4 with TRBJ2-5, with TRBD1 identical over 11 bases. Germline lookup yields CDR1 SGHNT and CDR2 YYREEE (reference sequence). The CDR3 covers 17 residues. The V gene end was trimmed by 2 bases and the J gene end by 1 base; junction bases not matched to a gene: 7. The CDR3 DNA is TGTGCCAGCAGCTTCGGACAGGGGGCGCGTTCCCAAGAGACCCAGTACTTC. It encodes CASSFGQGARSQETQYF. The whole variable domain, remainder taken from reference TRBV5-4 and TRBJ2-5, is ETGVTQSPTHLIKTRGQQVTLRCSSQSGHNTVSWYQQALGQGPQFIFQYYREEENGRGNFPPRFSGLQFPNYSSELNVNALELDDSALYLCASSFGQGARSQETQYFGPGTRLLVL.

V is TRBV6-1 and J is TRBJ2-7, with a possible D match to TRBD1 (6 bases). The V and J ends lost 8 bases and 3 bases respectively, with 14 bases between them. CDR1 and CDR2 (germline): MNHNS, SASEGT. This CDR3 is 13 amino acids long. CDR3 sequence: CASQSDRIYEQYF. The CDR3 nucleotides read TGTGCCAGCCAGTCTGACAGGATCTACGAGCAGTACTTC.

The chain recombines TRBV2 with TRBJ1-1; D may be TRBD1 (6 bases). The V end was cut by 11 bases, the J end by 1 base, with 14 bases between. This CDR3 spans 13 amino acids. Germline V gives CDR1 SNHLY, CDR2 FYNNEI. Here the CDR3 DNA reads TGTGCCGGACAGAGGACAGCGAACACTGAAGCTTTCTTT. Amino acid sequence: CAGQRTANTEAFF.

This clone was detected only a few times. The chain carries TRBV2 and TRBJ1-2; D gene ambiguous. V dropped 5 bases and J dropped 8 bases, with 9 bases sitting between them. This CDR3 has 11 residues. The germline gives CDR1 SNHLY, CDR2 FYNNEI. Here the CDR3 DNA reads TGTGCCAGCAGTTCAAGAGCGGGCTACACCTTC. Translated: CASSSRAGYTF.

The count of this clone is one. V and J are TRBV25-1 and TRBJ2-5, with D unresolved. Trimming cost V 6 bases and J 2 bases, with 16 bases left between them. The V gene's germline CDR1 is MGHDK and CDR2 SYGVNS. The CDR3 has 15 residues. The CDR3, as DNA: TGTGCCAGCAGCAATGGGGTCGGACCACAAGAGACCCAGTACTTC. It is translated as CASSNGVGPQETQYF.

CDR3 sequence: CASSLKGDLTDTQYF. As DNA, the CDR3 is TGTGCCAGCAGCTTAAAAGGGGACCTCACAGATACGCAGTATTTT. The J gene is TRBJ2-3, the V gene TRBV7-3, with D possibly being TRBD1 or TRBD2 (5 bases each). With 1 base removed from V and 2 bases from J, the gap between germline ends came to 10 bases. The CDR3 has 15 amino acids. From germline, CDR1 is SGHTA and CDR2 FQGTGA.

A single count supports this clone. The chain carries TRBV30 and TRBJ2-3; TRBD1 aligns across 10 bases. The CDR3 has 15 amino acids. The V gene's germline CDR1 is GTSNPN and CDR2 SVGIG (reference sequence). V was pared by 2 bases and J by 5 bases, with 7 bases of the junction left unmatched. The CDR3 reads CAWSLADRGKDTQYF. The CDR3, as DNA: TGTGCCTGGAGTCTCGCGGACAGGGGGAAAGATACGCAGTATTTT.

This sequence joins TRBV27 and TRBJ2-2, with 8 bases identical to TRBD2. This CDR3 contains 18 residues. Germline CDR1 is MNHEY and CDR2 is SMNVEV (reference sequence). J was trimmed by 7 bases and V by 5 bases; bases with no gene match: 18. The chain's CDR3 is CASSLGAGDGRGNGELFF. Written as DNA, the CDR3 is TGTGCCAGCAGTCTCGGGGCGGGCGACGGGAGGGGGAACGGGGAGCTGTTTTTT.

The chain joins TRBV28 to TRBJ2-1; D is perhaps TRBD1 or TRBD2 (6 bases each). This CDR3 has 15 amino acids. Trimming removed 7 bases from V and 10 bases from J, with 23 bases in between. Germline V gene sequence: CDR1 MDHEN, CDR2 SYDVKM. The CDR3 protein is CASIIGGTGPGEQFF. The CDR3 nucleotides are TGTGCCAGCATCATAGGGGGGACCGGCCCCGGGGAGCAGTTCTTC.

V gene TRBV7-9 combines with J gene TRBJ1-2, with a possible D match to TRBD1 (5 bases). This CDR3 is 14 amino acids long. CDR1 and CDR2 from the germline V gene are SEHNR and FQNEAQ (reference sequence). V lost 1 base, J lost 6 bases, and 12 bases lay in between. In nucleotides, the CDR3 is TGTGCCAGCAGCTTAGAGACACGAGGGGATGGCTACACCTTC. This codes for CASSLETRGDGYTF.

This clone was observed once. The chain is built from TRBV7-8 and TRBJ2-2, with unresolved D. V lost 1 base and J lost 5, with 11 bases in between. Germline lookup yields CDR1 SGHVS and CDR2 FQNEAQ. This CDR3 spans 15 amino acids. The CDR3 DNA is TGTGCCAGCAGCTTAGGGCCGCAAACTACCGGGGAGCTGTTTTTT. Translation: CASSLGPQTTGELFF.

The chain employs TRBV19 and TRBJ2-2; D may be TRBD1 (6 bases). This CDR3 spans 14 amino acids. V was shortened by 4 bases and J by 6 bases, with 12 bases between the two germline ends. Germline V CDR1 and CDR2: LNHDA, SQIVND (reference sequence). The CDR3 bases are TGTGCCAGTAGTACTGGACAGCTCGCCGGGGAGCTGTTTTTT. It codes for CASSTGQLAGELFF. The full variable domain, rest sourced from reference TRBV19 and TRBJ2-2, is DGGITQSPKYLFRKEGQNVTLSCEQNLNHDAMYWYRQDPGQGLRLIYYSQIVNDFQKGDIAEGYSVSREKKESFPLTVTSAQKNPTAFYLCASSTGQLAGELFFGEGSRLTVL.

Note on this clone: In the same sample, other DNA sequences code for this CDR3. This chain links TRBV19 with TRBJ1-1; no clear D gene. The CDR3 is 11 amino acids. Germline lookup yields CDR1 LNHDA and CDR2 SQIVND (reference sequence). Trimming took off 6 bases at V and 1 base at J, with 3 bases between the two ends. Written as DNA, the CDR3 is TGTGCCAGTAGAAAGAACACTGAAGCTTTCTTT. Protein: CASRKNTEAFF.

This clone was counted once. This chain connects TRBV5-1 to TRBJ2-3, with no clear D. The CDR3 is 13 amino acids. V was trimmed by 4 bases and J by 4 bases, leaving 10 bases between them. The germline V gene has CDR1 SGHRS and CDR2 YFSETQ. The CDR3 here is CASSPFGPDTQYF. As DNA, the CDR3 is TGCGCCAGCAGCCCATTTGGCCCAGATACGCAGTATTTT.

This chain links TRBV27 with TRBJ1-5; 8 bases line up with TRBD1. Looked up from germline, CDR1 is MNHEY and CDR2 is SMNVEV (reference sequence). V lost 4 bases, J lost 2 bases, and 13 bases stayed unmatched. The CDR3 consists of 18 residues. CDR3 protein: CASSSYMDRARGNQPQHF. CDR3 coding DNA: TGTGCCAGCAGTTCCTATATGGACAGGGCGAGGGGCAATCAGCCCCAGCATTTT.

V and J are TRBV15 and TRBJ2-7; TRBD2 agrees at 8 bases. Germline values: CDR1 LNHNV, CDR2 YYDKDF (reference sequence). There are 15 residues in the CDR3. Unmatched junction bases numbered 5, after V lost 1 base and J lost 3 bases. The CDR3 loop is CATSRAGRESYEQYF. The CDR3 bases are TGTGCCACCAGCAGAGCCGGGAGGGAGAGCTACGAGCAGTACTTC.

This rearrangement joins TRBV6-5 to TRBJ2-7, with 9 bases that match TRBD2. Germline lookup yields CDR1 MNHEY and CDR2 SVGAGI. With V trimmed by 4 bases and J by 2 bases, 6 bases remained unmatched. This CDR3 comprises 15 residues. The CDR3 DNA follows: TGTGCCAGCAGTTTAATAGCGGGAGTTGCCTACGAGCAGTACTTC. Its protein is CASSLIAGVAYEQYF.

This clone was detected only once. CDR3 protein: CASSSLTANTEAFF. CDR3 coding DNA: TGTGCCAGCAGCTCCCTGACAGCGAACACTGAAGCTTTCTTT. This sequence joins TRBV5-6 and TRBJ1-1; a weak D match, TRBD1 (5 bases). Trimming took 3 bases from V and 1 from J, leaving 10 bases between them. This CDR3 has 14 amino acids. From germline, CDR1 is SGHDT and CDR2 YYEEEE.

This sequence joins TRBV27 and TRBJ2-1; 8 nucleotides agree with TRBD2. Germline trimming cut 5 bases from V and 8 bases from J; bases unmatched to any gene: 14. Germline assignment: CDR1 MNHEY and CDR2 SMNVEV (reference sequence). The CDR3 totals 16 residues. CDR3 region: CASSGGWASGSDEQFF. In DNA form, the CDR3 reads TGTGCCAGCAGTGGAGGGTGGGCTAGCGGGTCCGATGAGCAGTTCTTC.

With respect to this clone: Within the sample, other DNA sequences also encode this same CDR3. This sequence joins TRBV5-1 and TRBJ2-2; no definite D call. Trimming shortened V by 0 bases and J by 5 bases, and 5 bases separated the two germline ends. The V gene's germline CDR1 is SGHRS and CDR2 YFSETQ. The CDR3 loop spans 13 amino acids. CDR3 in DNA: TGCGCCAGCAGCTTGGACCTTACCGGGGAGCTGTTTTTT. It yields the protein CASSLDLTGELFF.